The subject of this entry is one TCR beta chain. The clone's antigen remains unknown. No much larger clone is present one base from it, and per-base qualities are unavailable. The sample's treatment or condition label is to be understood as: allogeneic hematopoietic cell transplantation with graft depleted of TCRalphabeta T cells and CD19 B cells. The transplant recipients were children given TCRalphabeta/CD19-depleted allogeneic hematopoietic cell grafts. The library was generated by PCR. Sequenced on an Illumina HiSeq 2500. Molecular barcoding was employed in the preparation of TCR libraries, with unique molecular identifiers being used to normalize TCRbeta repertoire quantification. TCRdb handled the public reads itself, with Q25 trimming in fastp and clone calling in MiXCR, and kept productive beta chains. Rows are combined by CDR3 protein, so each entry shows the most common genes and DNA. Counted in this sample were almost 600,000 distinct CDR3 sequences; 27% of them appeared once. The leading ten clones occupy about 35% of the sample.

The data stem from a study of T-cell reconstitution after alpha-beta-depleted transplantation in children (TCRdb year 2016). Study-wide context: Using TCR repertoire profiling, the study quantitatively followed how T-cell immune reconstitution unfolded in children after TCRalphabeta/CD19-depleted allogeneic hematopoietic cell transplantation.

The full study reports these points: In some patients, the high TCRbeta diversity seen at day 60 was put down to recipient T cells and intrathymic progenitors that had survived conditioning. The apparently early alphabetaT-cell count recovery about two months after transplant was reportedly dependent on only several hundred rapidly expanded clones derived from non-depleted graft cells. The frequencies of hyperexpanded clones fell over the following months, and after one year, T-cell counts and TCRbeta diversity were mostly attributed to newly produced T cells.

Counted from cysteine to phenylalanine, this CDR3 has 18 amino acids. Just CDR3 DNA is preserved here, 54 bases in frame from base 1. From a lookup of the germline V gene, CDR1 and CDR2 are SGHRS and YFSETQ. The germline V and J ends show losses of 4 bases and 0 bases respectively, and no gene match explains 12 bases of the junction. The rearrangement combines TRBV5-1 with TRBJ2-5, with 10 middle bases fitting TRBD2. Sequencing was performed on PBMCs, taken before TCRalphabeta/CD19-depleted stem cell transplant. This TCR came from a boy under two years old with Wiskott-Aldrich syndrome, due to receive a stem cell transplant. The DNA sequence follows: TGCGCCAGCAGCGTTGGAGCTAGCGGGAGTGTGTACCAAGAGACCCAGTACTTC. It translates as CASSVGASGSVYQETQYF.